This T cell receptor (beta chain) is from a study of CD8+ T cells in alopecia areata. General study points: Against the mouse data, patients shared TCRs less clearly, possibly for HLA reasons. For lesional scalp, especially alopecia totalis/universalis, clonality was higher than in normal scalp.

Sorting from PBMCs produced CD4+ and CD8+ T cells. J gave up 3 bases and V 6 bases, and 12 bases lay outside the gene matches. Germline V gene data show CDR1 as MNHEY and CDR2 as SMNVEV (reference sequence). The CDR3 extends over 17 amino acids. Sequencing used cDNA as its template, made by extracting RNA and reverse transcribing it. Sequencing used immunoSEQ multiplex PCR; TCRdb keeps in-frame clones, though not all of them. Among about 140,000 clones listed, about three fifths were seen once. To note about this clone: The antigen remains unidentified.

V gene TRBV27 combines with J gene TRBJ2-1, with TRBD1 identical over 9 bases. The sequencing sample was made of CD4+ T cells sorted from blood. This clonotype was sampled from a human donor in good health. The CDR3 here is CASSPRTGDRLYNEQFF. CDR3 nucleotide sequence: TGTGCCAGCAGCCCTAGGACAGGGGATCGGCTCTACAATGAGCAGTTCTTC.